Below are 11 T cell receptor beta chains sequenced from a single sample in a study of blood T cell repertoires in COVID-19. Profiled with immunoSEQ multiplex PCR; TCRdb holds only in-frame clones, not every one. This table has around 130,000 clones, 85% appearing once. The sequenced sample consisted of peripheral blood. Receptor source: a human donor in a cohort sampled during active COVID-19.

The chain joins TRBV30 to TRBJ2-7; D is possibly TRBD2 (5 bases). The germline V gene encodes CDR1 GTSNPN and CDR2 SVGIG (reference sequence). V dropped 8 bases and J dropped 1 base, with 15 bases sitting between them. The CDR3 spans 13 residues. The CDR3 loop reads CALARGRSYEQYF. In DNA, the CDR3 is TGTGCCCTAGCTAGAGGCAGATCCTACGAGCAGTACTTC.

This chain links TRBV7-9 with TRBJ2-1; 10 bases agree with TRBD2. V was pared by 4 bases and J by 4 bases, with 1 base of the junction left unmatched. The length of the CDR3 is 14 residues. Per germline, CDR1 SEHNR and CDR2 FQNEAQ (reference sequence). CDR3 loop: CASSSSGGYNEQFF. The DNA of the CDR3 is TGTGCCAGCAGCTCTAGCGGGGGTTACAATGAGCAGTTCTTC.

The V gene is TRBV24-1, the J gene TRBJ2-3, with 7 bases identical to TRBD2. Germline loops: CDR1 KGHDR, CDR2 SFDVKD. The CDR3 sequence is 16 residues long. After removal of 6 bases from V and 1 base from J, the junction contained 9 bases not matched to a gene. The CDR3 protein is CATSSGGGVGTDTQYF. CDR3 sequence (DNA): TGTGCCACCAGTTCGGGCGGGGGAGTCGGCACAGATACGCAGTATTTT.

V and J are TRBV4-2 and TRBJ1-4; 8 nucleotides agree with TRBD1. V was clipped by 3 bases and J by 8 bases; unmatched bases: 8. CDR3 size: 15 residues. Germline lookup yields CDR1 LGHNA and CDR2 YNFKEQ. The CDR3 loop is CASSHPGGLREKLFF. The CDR3 coding sequence is TGTGCCAGCAGCCACCCAGGGGGCTTGAGGGAAAAACTGTTTTTT.

The genes are TRBV27 and TRBJ2-5; TRBD2 might be the D (6 bases). The CDR3 has 13 residues. Germline V CDR1 and CDR2: MNHEY, SMNVEV (reference sequence). V dropped 6 bases and J dropped 4 bases, with 12 bases sitting between them. The CDR3 DNA sequence: TGTGCCAGCAGGGGACTCCCGGGAGAGACCCAGTACTTC. Translating it yields CASRGLPGETQYF.

The gene calls are TRBV2 and TRBJ2-3; TRBD1 might be the D (6 bases). Germline V gene lookup returns CDR1 SNHLY and CDR2 FYNNEI. The V and J ends lost 7 bases and 3 bases respectively, with 17 bases between them. The CDR3 covers 15 residues. CDR3 nucleotides: TGTGCCAGCACCGACCAGGGGAAGGGGACAGATACGCAGTATTTT. Amino acids: CASTDQGKGTDTQYF. Variable domain in full (rest from reference TRBV2 and TRBJ2-3): EPEVTQTPSHQVTQMGQEVILRCVPISNHLYFYWYRQILGQKVEFLVSFYNNEISEKSEIFDDQFSVERPDGSNFTLKIRSTKLEDSAMYFCASTDQGKGTDTQYFGPGTRLTVL.

V gene TRBV5-1 combines with J gene TRBJ1-1; 9 positions agree with TRBD1. Unmatched junction bases numbered 4, after V lost 7 bases and J lost 0 bases. The CDR3 sequence is 14 residues long. The germline V gene encodes CDR1 SGHRS and CDR2 YFSETQ. The CDR3 DNA sequence: TGCGCCAGCGAACAGGGGGCTCTGAACACTGAAGCTTTCTTT. It translates to CASEQGALNTEAFF.

This chain joins TRBV9 and TRBJ1-3; no definite D call. Germline V gene sequence: CDR1 SGDLS, CDR2 YYNGEE. CDR3 length: 17 residues. The V and J ends lost 4 bases and 1 base respectively, with 18 bases between them. The CDR3 coding sequence is TGTGCCAGCAGCCTCTATTCCGGGGAGACTTCTGGAAACACCATATATTTT. Translation: CASSLYSGETSGNTIYF.

This clone was observed a handful of times. V is TRBV6-1 and J is TRBJ2-7; tentatively, D is TRBD1 (5 bases). Germline assignment: CDR1 MNHNS and CDR2 SASEGT. Trimming left V 1 base short and J 0 bases short, with 10 bases between. CDR3 size: 15 residues. CDR3 protein: CASSEEGLVSYEQYV. The DNA for the CDR3 is TGTGCCAGCAGTGAAGAGGGGCTTGTCTCCTACGAGCAGTACGTC.

This clone came up a few times. This rearrangement joins TRBV11-2 to TRBJ1-3; TRBD1 agrees at 9 bases. This CDR3 region has 15 residues. J lost 4 bases, V lost 4 bases, and 5 bases had no gene match. Germline V gives CDR1 SGHAT, CDR2 FQNNGV. CDR3 nucleotides: TGTGCCAGCAGCTCAGGGACAGGGTGGGGAAACACCATATATTTT. Its protein is CASSSGTGWGNTIYF. Drawing the rest from reference TRBV11-2 and TRBJ1-3, the complete variable domain is EAGVAQSPRYKIIEKRQSVAFWCNPISGHATLYWYQQILGQGPKLLIQFQNNGVVDDSQLPKDRFSAERLKGVDSTLKIQPAKLEDSAVYLCASSSGTGWGNTIYFGEGSWLTVV.

The chain links TRBV19 to TRBJ1-5; D is perhaps TRBD1 (5 bases). The germline V gene has CDR1 LNHDA and CDR2 SQIVND (reference sequence). This CDR3 contains 15 residues. Trimming cost V 6 bases and J 1 base, with 13 bases left between them. The CDR3 reads CASRVDIQSNQPQHF. The CDR3 coding sequence is TGTGCCAGTAGGGTGGACATACAAAGCAATCAGCCCCAGCATTTT.